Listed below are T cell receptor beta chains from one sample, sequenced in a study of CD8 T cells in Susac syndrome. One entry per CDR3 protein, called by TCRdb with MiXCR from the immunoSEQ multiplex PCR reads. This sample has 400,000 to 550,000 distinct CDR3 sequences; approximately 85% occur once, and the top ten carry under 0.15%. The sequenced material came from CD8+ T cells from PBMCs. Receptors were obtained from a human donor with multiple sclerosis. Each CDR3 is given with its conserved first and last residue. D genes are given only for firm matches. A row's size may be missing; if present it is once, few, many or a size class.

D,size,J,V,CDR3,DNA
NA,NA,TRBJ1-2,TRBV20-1,CSARDMMGHPSYGYTF,TGCAGTGCTAGAGATATGATGGGGCACCCCTCGTATGGCTACACCTTC
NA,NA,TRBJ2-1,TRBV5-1,CASSLENFQEQSF,TGCGCCAGCAGCTTGGAAAACTTTCAGGAGCAGTCCTTC
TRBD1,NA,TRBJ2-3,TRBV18,CASSPGTGATDTQYF,TGTGCCAGCTCGCCCGGGACAGGAGCCACAGATACGCAGTATTTT
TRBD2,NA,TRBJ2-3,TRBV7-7,CASWPPGLYGDTQYF,TGTGCTAGCTGGCCCCCGGGACTATACGGAGATACGCAGTATTTT
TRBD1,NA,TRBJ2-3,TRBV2,CASSAGQVNTDTQYF,TGTGCCAGCAGTGCTGGACAGGTAAACACAGATACGCAGTATTTT
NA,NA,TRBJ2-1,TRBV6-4,CASSEGLGEQFF,TGTGCCAGCAGTGAGGGTCTCGGTGAGCAGTTCTTC
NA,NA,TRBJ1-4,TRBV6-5,CASSTGFNEKLFF,TGTGCCAGCAGCACGGGGTTTAATGAAAAACTGTTTTTT
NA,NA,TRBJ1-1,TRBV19,CASSITAAMNTEAFF,TGTGCCAGTAGTATAACGGCGGCGATGAACACTGAAGCTTTCTTT
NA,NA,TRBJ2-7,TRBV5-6,CASGPGAADYEQYF,TGTGCCAGCGGCCCAGGGGCAGCAGACTACGAGCAGTACTTC
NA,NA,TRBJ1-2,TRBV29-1,CSVPQGGYGYTF,TGCAGCGTACCACAGGGAGGCTATGGCTACACCTTC
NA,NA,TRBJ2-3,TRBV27,CASGLWTDTQYF,TGTGCCAGCGGGCTATGGACAGATACGCAGTATTTT
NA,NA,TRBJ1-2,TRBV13,CASSIQGWGYTF,TGTGCCAGCAGCATACAGGGTTGGGGCTACACCTTC
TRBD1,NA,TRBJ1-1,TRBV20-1,CSAVNQGAHTEAFF,TGCAGTGCCGTCAATCAGGGGGCCCACACTGAAGCTTTCTTT
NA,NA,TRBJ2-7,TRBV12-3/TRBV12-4,CASSSSGEAHYEQYF,TGTGCCAGCAGTTCTTCAGGGGAGGCCCACTACGAGCAGTACTTC
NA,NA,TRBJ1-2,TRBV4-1,CASSQALNYGYTF,TGCGCCAGCAGCCAAGCCTTGAACTATGGCTACACCTTC
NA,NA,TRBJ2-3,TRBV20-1,CSARVGGPSTDTQYF,TGCAGTGCTAGAGTAGGTGGCCCTAGCACAGATACGCAGTATTTT
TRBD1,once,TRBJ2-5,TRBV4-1,CASSHGQGGSETQYF,TGCGCCAGCAGCCACGGACAGGGGGGGAGTGAGACCCAGTACTTC
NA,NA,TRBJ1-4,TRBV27,CASSPVGESAKGHEKLFF,TGTGCCAGCAGTCCGGTGGGTGAGAGTGCTAAAGGCCATGAAAAACTGTTTTTT
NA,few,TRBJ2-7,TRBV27,CASSLRGDEQYF,TGTGCCAGCAGTTTACGCGGAGACGAGCAGTACTTC
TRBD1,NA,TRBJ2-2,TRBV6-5,CASRWTGTGELFF,TGTGCCAGCAGGTGGACAGGGACCGGGGAGCTGTTTTTT
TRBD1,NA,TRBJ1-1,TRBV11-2,CASSGIGRGQLNTEAFF,TGTGCCAGCAGTGGAATAGGTAGGGGGCAGCTGAACACTGAAGCTTTCTTT
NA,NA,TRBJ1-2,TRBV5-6,CASSPGTGSIYGYTF,TGTGCCAGCAGCCCAGGGACCGGGTCTATTTATGGCTACACCTTC
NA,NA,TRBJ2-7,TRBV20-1,CSAGDSGYEQYF,TGCAGTGCTGGAGATTCCGGCTACGAGCAGTACTTC
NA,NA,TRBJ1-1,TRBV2,CASSELVGRPNTEAFF,TGTGCCAGCAGTGAGTTAGTGGGCAGGCCGAACACTGAAGCTTTCTTT
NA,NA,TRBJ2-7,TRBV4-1,CASSFLTQGGEYEQYF,TGCGCCAGCAGCTTCTTGACCCAGGGAGGAGAATACGAGCAGTACTTC
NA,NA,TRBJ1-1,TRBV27,CASSPLVGNSNTEAFF,TGTGCCAGCAGTCCCCTGGTTGGGAATTCGAACACTGAAGCTTTCTTT